These 3 T cell receptor beta chains were sequenced from one sample in a study of sequential checkpoint blockade in melanoma (dated by TCRdb to between 2018 and 2021). Libraries were built with the immunoSEQ multiplex PCR assay. Held by TCRdb, this immuneACCESS table contains in-frame sequences only and omits some clones. Under half of the omission traces to an unresolved V gene where checked; the cause of the rest is unknown. In all, the sample holds tens of thousands of clones, and approximately 84% of those were seen once. The top ten constitute 5.5% of the sample. The treatment or condition label corresponds to: randomized to nivolumab then ipilimumab (arm A) or the reverse (arm B). The sample was CD8+ T cells sorted from blood (inferred from file names), taken from a patient given nivolumab and ipilimumab in sequence. The receptors come from a human donor with melanoma.

The rearrangement joins TRBV2 to TRBJ2-2; D is unresolved. V lost 7 bases to trimming and J lost 5 bases, with 5 bases between them. The CDR3 sequence is 11 residues long. From germline, CDR1 is SNHLY and CDR2 FYNNEI. In DNA form, the CDR3 reads TGTGCCAGCATCGAGACCGGGGAGCTGTTTTTT. This gives the protein CASIETGELFF.

J is TRBJ2-1 and V is TRBV7-9; D gene unclear. The ends were cut back, 5 bases at V and 5 bases at J, with 7 bases in the middle. This CDR3 is built from 12 residues. Germline CDR1 SEHNR, CDR2 FQNEAQ (reference sequence). Here the CDR3 DNA reads TGTGCCAGCAGCCCCGAGGACAATGAGCAGTTCTTC. It translates to CASSPEDNEQFF.

The chain joins TRBV19 to TRBJ1-5; 7 bases map to TRBD1. V was clipped by 1 base and J by 4 bases; unmatched bases: 4. Germline loops: CDR1 LNHDA, CDR2 SQIVND (reference sequence). The CDR3 runs 15 residues. The CDR3 sequence: CASSIGDRANQPQHF. The DNA for the CDR3 is TGTGCCAGTAGTATAGGAGACAGGGCTAATCAGCCCCAGCATTTT.